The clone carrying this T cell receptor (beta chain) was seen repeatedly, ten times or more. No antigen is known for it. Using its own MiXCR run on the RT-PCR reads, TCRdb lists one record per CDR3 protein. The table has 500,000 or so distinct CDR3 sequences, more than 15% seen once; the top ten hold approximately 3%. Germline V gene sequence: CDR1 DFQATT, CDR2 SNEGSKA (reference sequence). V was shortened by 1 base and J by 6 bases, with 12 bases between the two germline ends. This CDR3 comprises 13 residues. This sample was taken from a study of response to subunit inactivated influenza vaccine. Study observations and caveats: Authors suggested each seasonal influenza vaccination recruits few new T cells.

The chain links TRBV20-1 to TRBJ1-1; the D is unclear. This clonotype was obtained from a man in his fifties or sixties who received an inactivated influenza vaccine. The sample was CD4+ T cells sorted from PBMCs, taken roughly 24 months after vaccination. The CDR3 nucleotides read TGCAGTGCTAGAGCGCCGGGTCCCCCTGAAGCTTTCTTT. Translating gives CSARAPGPPEAFF.